This T cell receptor (beta chain) was captured in a study of blood T cell repertoires in COVID-19. The CDR3 spans 15 residues. V dropped 3 bases and J dropped 5 bases, with 17 bases sitting between them. Germline-derived CDR1 and CDR2 are SGHTA and FQGNSA. The repertoire was sequenced with immunoSEQ multiplex PCR; TCRdb's copy has only in-frame clones and lacks some. The table includes about 190,000 clones, around 90% detected once. The rearrangement joins TRBV7-2 to TRBJ2-7; maybe TRBD2 (7 bases). The sequence derives from a man aged 40-55 years with acute or convalescent COVID-19. The sequenced material came from peripheral blood. The CDR3 protein is CASSFGGGSSNEQYF. The CDR3 coding sequence is TGTGCCAGCAGCTTTGGCGGGGGCTCCTCTAACGAGCAGTACTTC. The whole variable domain, filled in from reference TRBV7-2 and TRBJ2-7, reads GAGVSQSPSNKVTEKGKDVELRCDPISGHTALYWYRQSLGQGLEFLIYFQGNSAPDKSGLPSDRFSAERTGGSVSTLTIQRTQQEDSAVYLCASSFGGGSSNEQYFGPGTRLTVT.